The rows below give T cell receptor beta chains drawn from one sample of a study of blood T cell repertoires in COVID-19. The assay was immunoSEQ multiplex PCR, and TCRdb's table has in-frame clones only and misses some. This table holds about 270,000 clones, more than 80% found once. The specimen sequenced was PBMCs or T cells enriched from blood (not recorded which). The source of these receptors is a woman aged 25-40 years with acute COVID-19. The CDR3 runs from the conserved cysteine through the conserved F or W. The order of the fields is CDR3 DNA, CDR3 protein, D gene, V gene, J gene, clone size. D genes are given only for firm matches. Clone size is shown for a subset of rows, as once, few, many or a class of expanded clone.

TGTGCCAGCAGTTTAAACAGGGGAAATATGAATGAGCAGTTCTTC	CASSLNRGNMNEQFF	TRBD1	TRBV28	TRBJ2-1	.
TGTGCCAGCAGCCTCCCGTCCTGGGGCGCGAACGAGCAGTACTTC	CASSLPSWGANEQYF	.	TRBV7-9	TRBJ2-7	.
TGTGCCAGCAGCTTCCCTCGGACTAGCGGGAGGACCACAGATACGCAGTATTTT	CASSFPRTSGRTTDTQYF	TRBD2	TRBV11-2	TRBJ2-3	once
TGCGCCAGCAGCTTAGCGGGAGGTTATGGGAATGAGCAGTTCTTC	CASSLAGGYGNEQFF	TRBD2	TRBV5-1	TRBJ2-1	.
TGTGCCAGCAGCCCGGGACTAGCGGGCGCCTCTGGGGCCAACGTCCTGACTTTC	CASSPGLAGASGANVLTF	TRBD2	TRBV5-6	TRBJ2-6	.
TGTGCCAGCTCACCAGCCGGGACTAGCGGGAGTACAGATACAGATACGCAGTATTTT	CASSPAGTSGSTDTDTQYF	TRBD2	TRBV18	TRBJ2-3	.
TGCGCCAGCAGCCCGTCCGGGACAGTAGACTCTGGGGCCAACGTCCTGACTTTC	CASSPSGTVDSGANVLTF	TRBD1	TRBV4-1	TRBJ2-6	.
TGTGCCAGCAGACTGTCCTCCTCCTACGAGCAGTACTTC	CASRLSSSYEQYF	.	TRBV11-2	TRBJ2-7	.
TGTGCCAGCAGAGAATCACTACACTACGTGGATGAGCAGTTCTTC	CASRESLHYVDEQFF	.	TRBV6-6	TRBJ2-1	.
TGTGCCAGAAGCCCAGTAGCGGGAGGGCCTGGACACTACGAGCAGTACTTC	CARSPVAGGPGHYEQYF	TRBD2	TRBV5-3	TRBJ2-7	.
TGTGCCAGCAGTCAGGGGTTCGTAAGCAATCAGCCCCAGCATTTT	CASSQGFVSNQPQHF	.	TRBV28	TRBJ1-5	.
TGCAGCGTTGATCGAGATTACAATGAGCAGTTCTTC	CSVDRDYNEQFF	.	TRBV29-1	TRBJ2-1	.
TGTGCCAGCATAGGCGGAGCGAGCTCCTACAATGAGCAGTTCTTC	CASIGGASSYNEQFF	.	TRBV6-1	TRBJ2-1	.
TGTGCCTGGAGGCCACCGGGAGCATATCAGCCCCAGCATTTT	CAWRPPGAYQPQHF	.	TRBV30	TRBJ1-5	once
TGTGCCAGCAGTCTCCTAGCGGGAGCGGACACCGGGGAGCTGTTTTTT	CASSLLAGADTGELFF	TRBD2	TRBV27	TRBJ2-2	.
TGTGCCAGTAGTATGGGTAAGAGGCAGGGGAATCAGCCCCAGCATTTT	CASSMGKRQGNQPQHF	.	TRBV19	TRBJ1-5	.
TGTGCCACCAGCAGAGAACTAGCGGACTACAATGAGCAGTTCTTC	CATSRELADYNEQFF	TRBD2	TRBV15	TRBJ2-1	.
TGTGCCAGCAGCTCCGGGACAGGGGGCGCTTTTGATGAAAAACTGTTTTTT	CASSSGTGGAFDEKLFF	TRBD1	TRBV13	TRBJ1-4	once
TGCGCCAGCAGTGAGTCTTGTGACAGGGCAACTAATGAAAAACTGTTTTTT	CASSESCDRATNEKLFF	TRBD1	TRBV10-1	TRBJ1-4	.
TGTGCCAGCTCCTCCCCCGGGAGAAGCGATGAGCAGTTCTTC	CASSSPGRSDEQFF	.	TRBV28	TRBJ2-1	.
TGTGCCAGCAGTACATGGGCGGGGGTAAGCTACGAGCAGTACTTC	CASSTWAGVSYEQYF	TRBD2	TRBV6-2/TRBV6-3	TRBJ2-7	.
TGTGCCAGCAGTGGGCGGGAGGGGGTCACCGGGGAGCTGTTTTTT	CASSGREGVTGELFF	TRBD2	TRBV28	TRBJ2-2	.
TGTGCCAGCAGCTTAGCGGGAGCGGCAGAGACCCAGTACTTC	CASSLAGAAETQYF	TRBD2	TRBV7-3	TRBJ2-5	.
TGTGCCAGCAGTGAAGGGCAACAGGTTAGAGAAAAACTGTTTTTT	CASSEGQQVREKLFF	.	TRBV25-1	TRBJ1-4	.
TGTGCCAGTAGTTCCCAGACAGTGGCTAATGAAAAACTGTTTTTT	CASSSQTVANEKLFF	.	TRBV19	TRBJ1-4	.
TGCAGTGCTAGTTACTCGACTGGCATTTTAGGACAGGGGGATTCACCCCTCCACTTT	CSASYSTGILGQGDSPLHF	TRBD1	TRBV20-1	TRBJ1-6	.
TGTGCCACCAGTGAAAGCGGGAGAATATACGAGCAGTACTTC	CATSESGRIYEQYF	TRBD2	TRBV24-1	TRBJ2-7	.
TGCGCCAGCAGCCAATTGGGGACCTTGACTAGCGGGATGGAGACCCAGTACTTC	CASSQLGTLTSGMETQYF	TRBD2	TRBV4-1	TRBJ2-5	once
TGCGCCAGCAGTCGGGGACATTCGACTTTCGAGCAGTACTTC	CASSRGHSTFEQYF	.	TRBV4-1	TRBJ2-7	.
TGTGCCTGGAGTGCATCCTACGAGCAGTACTTC	CAWSASYEQYF	.	TRBV30	TRBJ2-7	.
TGTGCCAGCAGCCGTACAAGGAGCTCCTACGAGCAGTACTTC	CASSRTRSSYEQYF	.	TRBV7-2	TRBJ2-7	.
TGTGCCAGCAGCTTAGGAGGTACAGGGAACTCCTACGAGCAGTACTTC	CASSLGGTGNSYEQYF	.	TRBV11-3	TRBJ2-7	.
TGTGCCAGCAGCCCGGGACAGACCCACAACCTCTCTGGGGCCAACGTCCTGACTTTC	CASSPGQTHNLSGANVLTF	TRBD1	TRBV4-2	TRBJ2-6	.
TGCGCCAGCAGCTCTGGACTAGCGAGGGATACGCAGTATTTT	CASSSGLARDTQYF	TRBD2	TRBV5-1	TRBJ2-3	.
TGTGCCAGTAGTCGGGTCGGGGTCAGCAATCAGCCCCAGCATTTT	CASSRVGVSNQPQHF	.	TRBV19	TRBJ1-5	.
TGTGCCAGTAGTATCCCGACAACCGGGGAGCTGTTTTTT	CASSIPTTGELFF	.	TRBV19	TRBJ2-2	.
TGTGCCAGCACTGCCGGGTCTACCAAAGGATATGGCTACACCTTC	CASTAGSTKGYGYTF	.	TRBV6-5	TRBJ1-2	.
TGCGCCAGCAGCTTCCAACGGACTAGCACCTACGAGCAGTACTTC	CASSFQRTSTYEQYF	TRBD2	TRBV5-1	TRBJ2-7	.
TGTGCCAGCCGCTCCGGGACAGGGCTCTACAATGAGCAGTTCTTC	CASRSGTGLYNEQFF	TRBD1	TRBV7-8	TRBJ2-1	.
TGTGCCAGCAGCTTAAGGACTAGCGGGAGGATTAACACCGGGGAGCTGTTTTTT	CASSLRTSGRINTGELFF	TRBD2	TRBV9	TRBJ2-2	.
TGTGCCAGCAGTTCTGGGACTAGTTTAGCAGATACGCAGTATTTT	CASSSGTSLADTQYF	TRBD2	TRBV28	TRBJ2-3	.
TGCGCCAGCAGCCAGGAGCCGTTGGTCTCTGGAAACACCATATATTTT	CASSQEPLVSGNTIYF	.	TRBV4-1	TRBJ1-3	.
TGTGCCAGCAGCCCTTCGATGCAGAAACTGTTTTTT	CASSPSMQKLFF	.	TRBV28	TRBJ1-4	.
TGTGCCAGCAGTTTCTCAAGGGGATTCTATGGCTACACCTTC	CASSFSRGFYGYTF	.	TRBV28	TRBJ1-2	.
TGTGCCAGCAGGGGAACTAGCGGGAGGGCGTCCGAGCAGTACTTC	CASRGTSGRASEQYF	TRBD2	TRBV2	TRBJ2-7	.
TGTGCTAGTGGTTTACGGGGAGCGGGGGATACGCAGTATTTT	CASGLRGAGDTQYF	TRBD2	TRBV12-5	TRBJ2-3	.
TGTGCCATCAGTGAGTTTTCGACAGGGCGGAGTGAAAAACTGTTTTTT	CAISEFSTGRSEKLFF	TRBD1	TRBV10-3	TRBJ1-4	.
TGTGCCTGGAGGGCCCAATCCCTGCCGTACAGGGGGAGCTACACCTTC	CAWRAQSLPYRGSYTF	TRBD1	TRBV30	TRBJ1-2	.
TGTGCCACCCTAGCCTACCTGGGAACAGATACGCAGTATTTT	CATLAYLGTDTQYF	.	TRBV28	TRBJ2-3	.
TGTGCCAGCAGTGACGGACTAGCCCGCGTGCAGTTCTTC	CASSDGLARVQFF	TRBD2	TRBV28	TRBJ2-1	.
TGTGCCAGCAGCCCCCCGGGACAAGTCTACGAGCAGTACTTC	CASSPPGQVYEQYF	.	TRBV4-2	TRBJ2-7	.
TGTGCCAGCAGCCAAACCAACAGATACTACGAGCAGTACTTC	CASSQTNRYYEQYF	.	TRBV28	TRBJ2-7	.
TGTGCAAGTCGCTTCCGACAGGGGACAGGGTCGGAAAAACTGTTTTTT	CASRFRQGTGSEKLFF	.	TRBV12-2	TRBJ1-4	.
TGTGCCAGCGAGGACAGGGTGTACTCGGCTAATGAAAAACTGTTTTTT	CASEDRVYSANEKLFF	TRBD1	TRBV19	TRBJ1-4	.
TGTGCCAGCAGCTTACTCTATCTCAACACAGATACGCAGTATTTT	CASSLLYLNTDTQYF	.	TRBV7-2	TRBJ2-3	few
TGCGCCAGCAGCCCTGGAGTGAACACTGAAGCTTTCTTT	CASSPGVNTEAFF	.	TRBV5-1	TRBJ1-1	.
TGTGCCAGCAGCGTCCCGTCTAGCGGACTTTACAATGAGCAGTTCTTC	CASSVPSSGLYNEQFF	TRBD2	TRBV9	TRBJ2-1	.
TGCGCCAGCAGTCACATACCGGGACAGGGGCCTCCTTTTAGCAATCAGCCCCAGCATTTT	CASSHIPGQGPPFSNQPQHF	TRBD1	TRBV23-1	TRBJ1-5	.
TGTGCCAGCAGCTTGTATCGCAGCGGGGCCTACGAGCAGTACTTC	CASSLYRSGAYEQYF	TRBD2	TRBV5-4	TRBJ2-7	.
TGTGCCAGCAGCCGGGGACTAGTTGATGAGCAGTTCTTC	CASSRGLVDEQFF	TRBD2	TRBV13	TRBJ2-1	.